This T cell receptor (beta chain) was identified during a study of cytomegalovirus exposure and HLA in healthy donors (dated by TCRdb to about 2017). Looking at the study overall: An earlier analysis of approximately 590 of the donors reported 250 to 350 Gb of sequence data and about 100 million unique TCR beta sequences from 150 million to 200 million T cells. A later analysis re-examined previously published TCR beta repertoires from 500 to 700 donors and added high-resolution HLA genotyping to investigate patterns of TCR occurrence. Genome-wide SNP genotypes for about 60% of the roughly 700 donors were used in a later genetic analysis, which treated that subset as a discovery cohort. In addition to the first cohort of several hundred subjects, a separate validation cohort of 130 or so different subjects was used. Class I and class II HLA loci were covered by the typing at four-digit resolution. To predict cytomegalovirus infection status, the study brought together high-throughput TCR immunosequencing, statistical association of individual TCRs with disease status, and machine learning. Every repertoire in the discovery cohort had been generated on one and the same sequencing platform. An early release covering 550 to 700 HLA-typed donors comprised about 320 gigabases of sequencing data and some 79 million unique TCR sequences. An earlier analysis of nearly 600 of the donors applied high-throughput TCR beta sequencing to assess whether each TCR beta V gene segment acted as functional or pseudogenic. Among the roughly 390 genotyped donors, around 79% belonged to the genetic ancestry cluster associated with self-reported Caucasian donors. The study aimed to test whether signatures of past pathogen exposure could be identified by cataloging public T cell receptors. Across roughly 420 genotyped donors of the cohort, an average of roughly 250,000 unique TCR beta nucleotide sequences per donor were sequenced, and approximately 17% of those sequences were non-productive. Donor age, sex, ethnicity and CMV serostatus were compiled alongside the repertoire data. The number of typed donors differed by locus: roughly 629-640 for A, B, C, DRB1 and DQB1; some 540 for DQA1; around 610 for DPA1; and roughly 470 for DPB1. The study used immunosequencing to profile the T cell repertoires of about 670 subjects and linked those repertoires to cytomegalovirus serostatus. Rather than drawing on any new phenotypic data, the later analysis identified candidate immune exposures from TCR beta sequences and the way those sequences occurred across donors. About five DR-DQ haplotypes were treated as single units for association and clustering because of strong linkage in the cohort. The investigation overall reported the following: The study listed around 160 TCR beta chains as associated with cytomegalovirus. A later analysis associated about 16,000 TCR beta sequences with specific HLA alleles at a false discovery rate of 0.05. HLA typing was unavailable for some donors at each locus, so association tests used only the typed subset. In a later analysis, TCR association rates were found to vary across HLA loci, with the most associated TCRs seen for DRB1 alleles and the fewest for HLA-C alleles. According to a later analysis, most CMV-associated TCR beta chains appeared to be HLA-restricted, and the HLA associations seemed to be driven largely by CMV exposure. CMV serostatus was the only immune exposure information available for the cohort. When HLA alleles, especially DR and DQ, strongly co-occurred, TCR associations were difficult to assign to individual alleles. Because the 87-base-pair reads could not distinguish some IMGT-functional V segments, including TRBV6-2 and TRBV6-3, those segments were excluded. The cohort was sequenced for TCR beta chains only, and without alpha or paired-chain data the features that could be detected were limited. According to the authors, the approach could potentially be generalized to other disease states and immunological phenotypes. Most TCR sequences were observed very rarely across donors, whereas some public TCRs were present in many individuals. Broadly in line with IMGT annotations, most TCR beta V segments showed up in productive rearrangements about 87% or about 30% of the time in an earlier analysis of several hundred of the donors. Three of the identified cytomegalovirus-associated TCR beta chains were confirmed in vitro to be specific for cytomegalovirus antigens. In a later genetic analysis, fewer N-insertions in productive TCRs were reported among donors in an Asian-associated ancestry cluster than the approximately 670-donor mean. A group of highly shared sequence variants was considered likely to be a technical artifact of the sequencing pipeline. Presence/absence analyses assumed roughly uniform sequencing depth across donors, an assumption that may not hold. According to a later analysis, parvovirus B19, influenza, CMV and Epstein-Barr virus appeared linked to several top co-occurrence clusters. The earlier analysis of a few hundred of the donors excluded some 15 rarely observed V segments, including chromosome 9 orphons, because counts were too low. Compared with equally common non-associated chains, HLA-associated TCR beta chains in a later analysis were more clonally expanded and had lower generation probabilities. In both the original and validation cohorts, the classifier was reported to diagnose cytomegalovirus status with high specificity and sensitivity. V-gene and J-gene trimming of TCR beta chains was associated with a missense DCLRE1C variant in a later genetic analysis, and the association was replicated in an independent cohort. Linkage disequilibrium might explain the correlated functional status among segregating V segments, but an unknown experimental factor could not be excluded. A further reported finding was that TCR beta sequences accurately predicted the HLA-A and HLA-B alleles for most subjects in the first cohort.

The cohort comprised fewer than 750 healthy bone marrow donors. Cohort members were all nominally healthy when sampled, although unrecorded immune exposures were likely present. The donor was CMV seropositive and was included in the group of 290 or so seropositive cohort members. Every donor gave a peripheral blood sample, and the peripheral blood mononuclear cells from that sample were used for TCR beta sequencing. Genomic DNA extraction from the blood cell samples was performed with the Qiagen DNeasy Blood Extraction Kit. The library was generated by the immunoSEQ multiplex PCR assay. For the multiplex PCR, a mixture combining 60 forward primers for TCR Vbeta segments and 13 reverse primers for TCR Jbeta segments was used. The CDR3 region of rearranged TCR beta genes was amplified from genomic DNA with a multiplex PCR assay. The amplified TCR beta libraries were sequenced on the Illumina HiSeq System as 87-base-pair reads. Per the source publication's procedure: A later analysis tallied roughly 76 million unique TCR beta chains across the 666 repertoires, and approximately 9.9 million of those chains were shared by two or more donors. Raw reads were error-corrected and collapsed into unique sequences with a nearest-neighbor algorithm that merged closely related sequences to remove PCR and sequencing errors. To assign V, D and J gene segments, CDR3 sequences were aligned to IMGT reference sequences. For a sequence to be retained, a match of at least six nucleotides was required to both a V gene segment and a J gene segment. A rearrangement was called productive if the CDR3 had no stop codons and remained in frame with V and J, and every other rearrangement was called non-productive. Following IMGT convention, CDR3 was defined as the stretch from the second conserved V-encoded cysteine up to the conserved J-encoded phenylalanine. The earlier analysis of 450 to 750 of the donors excluded any sequence lacking an unambiguous match to a single V gene segment. An earlier analysis of 500 to 700 of the donors classified V segments as functional when productive rearrangements were above 56.7% and as segregating when the standard deviation between donors was above 5%. A statistical classification framework was developed to diagnose cytomegalovirus status using the catalog of TCR beta chain sequences. V and J gene assignment, in a later analysis, came from comparing TCR nucleotide sequences with IMGT/GENE-DB human TR gene sequences. The TCRdist pipeline was used in a later analysis to assign CDR3 sequences and most-parsimonious VDJ recombination scenarios. In a later analysis, every TCR beta chain was defined by the combination of its CDR3 amino acid sequence and its V-gene family, and reads without a unique V-gene family were dropped. A later analysis removed 592 highly shared, low-generation-probability nucleotide sequences to deal with suspected cross-contamination and a sequencing artifact. In a later analysis, a clonal expansion index for each public chain was calculated from normalized within-repertoire ranks of inferred template counts. Generation probabilities in a later analysis came from a VDJ recombination model fitted to out-of-frame rearrangements, and those results were checked against IGoR. A later analysis scored TCR-TCR, TCR-HLA and TCR-CMV co-occurrence with hypergeometric tests, applying a repertoire-size bias correction to TCR pairs. False discovery rates were estimated in a later analysis by permuting HLA or CMV assignments 20 times. In a later analysis, co-occurring TCRs were grouped using DBSCAN, and TCRdist sequence similarity was added for clustering within HLA-allele-positive subsets. Repertoires with fewer than 30,000 or more than 120,000 public chains were left out of co-occurrence clustering, as were five repertoires with anomalous nucleotide sharing. The clones in this table, taken by TCRdb from immuneACCESS, are in-frame only. Not every clone is retained; where verified, under half of the shortfall comes from an unresolved V gene, and the cause of the rest is unknown. V and J calls and clone size are as listed in that table; D and trimming were resolved from the DNA. The sample data list about 80,000 clones, and roughly two thirds of these were observed just once. The biggest ten clones account for under 7.5% of the sample.

Spanning cysteine to phenylalanine, the CDR3 consists of 17 amino acids. Only CDR3 DNA is held: 51 bases, read in frame from base 1. In the germline V gene (reference sequence), CDR1 corresponds to SEHNR and CDR2 to FQNEAQ. Germline trimming: 6 bases from V, 2 bases from J; junction bases outside gene matches: 11. A note on this clone: Its antigen is unknown. Base quality data are lacking; no much larger clone is found one base away.

The sample consisted of PBMCs. The TCR was taken from a woman in her 50s in good health and CMV-seropositive. The chain is made from TRBV7-9 and TRBJ2-1; a stretch of 9 junction bases matches TRBD2. The CDR3 amino acid sequence is: CASSQRGGGETYNEQFF. The nucleotide sequence reads as follows: TGTGCCAGCAGTCAGAGGGGCGGGGGGGAGACCTACAATGAGCAGTTCTTC.